This T cell receptor beta chain was found in a study of blood T cells in healthy people across ages. It was with a sample-barcoded 5' primer and a J-beta primer mix that a second PCR of roughly 7 to 12 cycles was run. TCRdb independently ran MiXCR on the 5' RACE reads; one entry per CDR3 protein. This table has 700,000 or so distinct CDR3 sequences, 40% to 50% appearing once. Study results and caveats: TCR beta diversity, measured per million T cells, fell in a roughly linear way with age.

On this clonotype: Its antigen is currently unknown.

CDR1 MNHNS and CDR2 SASEGT come from the germline V gene. This CDR3 is built from 14 residues. The V end was cut by 6 bases, the J end by 6 bases, with 15 bases between. The sequenced sample consisted of blood. This sequence originates from a man at least 80 years old in good health. The chain links TRBV6-1 to TRBJ1-5, with a tentative D call TRBD1 (5 bases). CDR3 residues: CASSPNGASQPQHF. CDR3 DNA sequence: TGTGCCAGCAGCCCCAACGGGGCAAGTCAGCCCCAGCATTTT.